Presented here are 13 T cell receptor beta chains from one specimen sequenced in a study of T cells in Graves' hyperthyroidism and ophthalmopathy. TCR beta CDR3 regions were amplified from RNA transcripts. In the first-round RT-PCR of the TCR CDR3, the HTBI primer set was used. TCRdb recomputed calls from the multiplex PCR reads with MiXCR, one row per CDR3 protein. Among roughly 500,000 distinct CDR3 sequences, around 50% were seen once, and the ten largest hold about 40%. Sequenced material: peripheral blood or thyroid tissue (not recorded which). Receptors were obtained from an adult woman with Graves' disease, either hyperthyroidism or ophthalmopathy (not recorded which).

Many counts were recorded for this clonotype. This rearrangement joins TRBV5-4 to TRBJ2-5; 8 bases agree with TRBD1. CDR3 length: 15 amino acids. Germline CDR1 is SGHNT and CDR2 is YYREEE (reference sequence). With 3 bases clipped from V and 4 bases from J, the junction kept 8 bases outside the gene matches. The chain's CDR3 is CASSSGTGGPETQYF. The CDR3 coding sequence is TGTGCCAGCAGCTCGGGAACAGGGGGGCCAGAGACCCAGTACTTC.

This clonotype was counted between two and nine times. V and J are TRBV20-1 and TRBJ1-5; D not resolved. The CDR3 has 13 residues. The V gene lost 7 bases and the J gene lost 2 bases, with 12 bases spanning the gap. The V gene's germline CDR1 is DFQATT and CDR2 SNEGSKA (reference sequence). CDR3 DNA: TGCAGTGTTGGGGTAGGCGGCAATCAGCCCCAGCATTTT. This gives the protein CSVGVGGNQPQHF.

The chain combines TRBV13 with TRBJ1-5; unclear D gene. Germline CDR1 and CDR2: PRHDT and FYEKMQ (reference sequence). The V end was cut by 1 base, the J end by 7 bases, with 14 bases between. There are 15 residues in the CDR3. The CDR3 bases are TGTGCCAGCAGCTTAGAGCGGGAGGGCCAGCAGCCCCAGCATTTT. Protein: CASSLEREGQQPQHF.

This clonotype was observed a few times. The chain's CDR3 is CASSPAGGDNNEQYF. The CDR3 DNA follows: TGTGCCAGCAGCCCAGCGGGCGGTGATAACAACGAGCAGTACTTC. The rearrangement joins TRBV7-6 to TRBJ2-7; D is possibly TRBD2 (6 bases). Trimming stripped 5 bases from V and 5 bases from J, with 19 bases between. This CDR3 is 15 amino acids long. CDR1 and CDR2 from the germline V gene are SGHVS and FNYEAQ.

This chain connects TRBV20-1 to TRBJ1-2; 7 bases line up with TRBD1. Losses at the gene ends were 5 bases for V and 8 bases for J; bases not matched to a gene: 2. The CDR3 covers 10 residues. The V gene's germline CDR1 is DFQATT and CDR2 SNEGSKA (reference sequence). The CDR3 reads CSAQGVGYTF. CDR3 nucleotide sequence: TGCAGTGCTCAGGGGGTCGGCTACACCTTC.

With respect to this clonotype: The DNA is omitted, as the CDR3 cannot be located on it reliably, and the CDR3 follows TCRdb's listing. The V gene is TRBV7-9, the J gene TRBJ2-7; TRBD2 was called by the table and not checked on the DNA. The CDR3 is 19 residues long, ends included. Per the germline V gene, CDR1 is SEHNR and CDR2 is FQNEAQ (reference sequence). This CDR3 reads CASSFYICSALGLDATQYF.

This clonotype was seen repeatedly, ten times or more. The chain recombines TRBV2 with TRBJ1-1, with 10 nucleotides matching TRBD1. V was clipped by 0 bases and J by 2 bases; unmatched bases: 6. The CDR3 is 17 amino acids. Germline V CDR1 and CDR2: SNHLY, FYNNEI. The CDR3 protein is CASSEALRDRGNTEAFF. The CDR3 region has the DNA TGTGCCAGCAGTGAAGCGCTTCGGGACAGGGGAAACACTGAAGCTTTCTTT.

The chain combines TRBV9 with TRBJ2-1; a possible D gene is TRBD1 (6 bases). Looked up from germline, CDR1 is SGDLS and CDR2 is YYNGEE. CDR3 length: 14 residues. V was trimmed by 0 bases and J by 9 bases, leaving 13 bases between them. The CDR3 bases are TGTGCCAGCAGCGTAGGGGGGACCAGGGGTGAGCAGTTCTTC. Encoded protein: CASSVGGTRGEQFF.

On this clonotype itself: It is unclear where the CDR3 begins or ends on the DNA, so no DNA is shown, and the CDR3 is as TCRdb lists it. The chain joins TRBV25-1 to TRBJ1-2; the D call TRBD1 from the table was never checked on the DNA. The CDR3 is made up of 19 amino acids, end residues included. CDR1 MGHDK and CDR2 SYGVNS come from the germline V gene. CDR3 sequence reads: CDSSFYICSATTGNYGYTF.

This clonotype was seen a few times. The chain recombines TRBV20-1 with TRBJ2-5; D not resolved. The CDR3 totals 14 residues. CDR1 DFQATT and CDR2 SNEGSKA come from the germline V gene (reference sequence). The V and J ends lost 3 bases and 5 bases respectively, with 16 bases between them. CDR3 sequence reads: CSARVSGKVETQYF. The CDR3 DNA reads TGCAGTGCTAGGGTATCGGGCAAGGTGGAGACCCAGTACTTC.

This clonotype was picked up many times. This chain connects TRBV7-2 to TRBJ1-5; TRBD1 matches at 8 bases. Trimming at V came to 5 bases and at J to 7 bases, leaving 4 bases not matched to a gene. The CDR3 extends over 13 amino acids. The germline CDR1 and CDR2 sequences are SGHTA and FQGNSA. CDR3 sequence reads: CASSPDRAQPQHF. The CDR3 region has the DNA TGTGCCAGCAGCCCGGACAGGGCCCAGCCCCAGCATTTT.

The chain links TRBV7-2 to TRBJ1-2; D not resolved. V lost 5 bases to trimming and J lost 4 bases, with 17 bases between them. The CDR3 runs 15 residues. In germline, CDR1 is SGHTA, CDR2 FQGNSA. DNA of the CDR3: TGTGCCAGCAGCCCGGTTGGGGTGGTCCGCTATGGCTACACCTTC. It translates to CASSPVGVVRYGYTF.

This sequence joins TRBV29-1 and TRBJ2-7; 8 bases line up with TRBD2. CDR1 SQVTM and CDR2 ANQGSEA come from the germline V gene. The CDR3 is 11 residues long. V shed 8 bases and J 3 bases; nucleotides not matched to a gene: 3. CDR3 loop: CSLGLGYEQYF. The CDR3 DNA reads TGCAGCTTGGGACTAGGCTACGAGCAGTACTTC.